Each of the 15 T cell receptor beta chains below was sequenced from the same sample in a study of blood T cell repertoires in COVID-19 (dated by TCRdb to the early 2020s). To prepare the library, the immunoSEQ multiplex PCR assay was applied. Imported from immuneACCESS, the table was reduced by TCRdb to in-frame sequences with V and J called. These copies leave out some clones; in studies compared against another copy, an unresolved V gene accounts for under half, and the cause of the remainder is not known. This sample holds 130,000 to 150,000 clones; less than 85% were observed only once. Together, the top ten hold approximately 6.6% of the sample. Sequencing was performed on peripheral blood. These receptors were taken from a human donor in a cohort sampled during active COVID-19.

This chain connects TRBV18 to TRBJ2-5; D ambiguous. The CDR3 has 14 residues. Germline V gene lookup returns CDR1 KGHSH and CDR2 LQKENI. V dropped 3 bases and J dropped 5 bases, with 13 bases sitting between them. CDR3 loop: CASSPLVSTETQYF. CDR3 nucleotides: TGTGCCAGCTCACCCCTAGTTAGCACCGAGACCCAGTACTTC.

The CDR3 nucleotides read TGTGCCAGCAGGAGCGGGACAAGAGGTGGCTACACCTTC. Its protein product is CASRSGTRGGYTF. J is TRBJ1-2 and V is TRBV6-5; a possible D gene is TRBD1 (6 bases). The germline gives CDR1 MNHEY, CDR2 SVGAGI. V dropped 6 bases and J dropped 7 bases, with 15 bases sitting between them. CDR3 length: 13 residues.

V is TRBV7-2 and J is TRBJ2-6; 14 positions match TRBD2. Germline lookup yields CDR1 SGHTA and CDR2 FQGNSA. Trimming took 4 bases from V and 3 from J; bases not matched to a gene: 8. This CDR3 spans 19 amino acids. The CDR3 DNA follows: TGTGCCAGCAGCTCAGCGACTAGCGGGGGGGCTCTTGGGGCCAACGTCCTGACTTTC. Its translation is CASSSATSGGALGANVLTF.

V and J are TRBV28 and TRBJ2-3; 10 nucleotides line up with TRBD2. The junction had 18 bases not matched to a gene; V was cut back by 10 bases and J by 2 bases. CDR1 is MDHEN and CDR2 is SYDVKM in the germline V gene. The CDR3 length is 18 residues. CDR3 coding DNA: TGTGCCATTTCGCCGGGACTAGCGACTCCCCCCCACACAGATACGCAGTATTTT. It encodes CAISPGLATPPHTDTQYF. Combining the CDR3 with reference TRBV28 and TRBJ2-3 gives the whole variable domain DVKVTQSSRYLVKRTGEKVFLECVQDMDHENMFWYRQDPGLGLRLIYFSYDVKMKEKGDIPEGYSVSREKKERFSLILESASTNQTSMYLCAISPGLATPPHTDTQYFGPGTRLTVL.

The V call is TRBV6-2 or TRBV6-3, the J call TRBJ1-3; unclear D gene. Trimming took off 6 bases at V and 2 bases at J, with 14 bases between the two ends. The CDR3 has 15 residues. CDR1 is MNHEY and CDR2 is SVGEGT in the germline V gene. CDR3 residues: CASSSSGRPGNTIYF. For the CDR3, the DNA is TGTGCCAGCAGCAGTAGTGGGAGGCCTGGAAACACCATATATTTT.

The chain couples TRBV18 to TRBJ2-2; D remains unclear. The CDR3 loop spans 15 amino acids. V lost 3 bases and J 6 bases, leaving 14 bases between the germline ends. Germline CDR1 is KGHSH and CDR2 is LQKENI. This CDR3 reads CASSPRDTPSGELFF. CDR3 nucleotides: TGTGCCAGCTCACCTAGAGACACTCCCTCCGGGGAGCTGTTTTTT.

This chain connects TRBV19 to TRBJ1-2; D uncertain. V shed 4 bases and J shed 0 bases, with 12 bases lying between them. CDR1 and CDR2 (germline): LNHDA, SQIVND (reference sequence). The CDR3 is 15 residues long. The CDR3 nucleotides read TGTGCCAGTAGTACCGAGGGATCCCCTAACTATGGCTACACCTTC. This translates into CASSTEGSPNYGYTF.

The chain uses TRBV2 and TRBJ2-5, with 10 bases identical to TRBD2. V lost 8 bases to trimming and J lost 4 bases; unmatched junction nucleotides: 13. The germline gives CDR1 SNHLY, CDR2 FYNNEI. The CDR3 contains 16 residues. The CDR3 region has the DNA TGTGCCAGCCTGGATAGCGGGGGGATTAGGGGAGAGACCCAGTACTTC. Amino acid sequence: CASLDSGGIRGETQYF.

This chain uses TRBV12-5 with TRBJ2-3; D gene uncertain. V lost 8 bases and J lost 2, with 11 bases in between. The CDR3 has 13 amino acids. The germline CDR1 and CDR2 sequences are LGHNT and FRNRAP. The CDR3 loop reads CASSGQPTDTQYF. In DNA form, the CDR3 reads TGTGCTAGTTCAGGTCAGCCCACAGATACGCAGTATTTT.

The CDR3 nucleotides are TGCGCCAGCACTAAGGGCACTAGCGGAACAGATACGCAGTATTTT. Residues: CASTKGTSGTDTQYF. The chain uses TRBV5-1 and TRBJ2-3; TRBD2 agrees at 8 bases. Germline values: CDR1 SGHRS, CDR2 YFSETQ. The trim removed 6 bases at V and 3 bases at J, leaving 9 bases unmatched. The CDR3 covers 15 residues.

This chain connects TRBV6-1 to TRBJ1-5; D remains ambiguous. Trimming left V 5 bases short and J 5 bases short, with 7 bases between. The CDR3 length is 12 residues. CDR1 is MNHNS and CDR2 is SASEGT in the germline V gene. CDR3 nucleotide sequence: TGTGCCAGCAGTACTCGAGATCAGCCCCAGCATTTT. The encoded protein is CASSTRDQPQHF.

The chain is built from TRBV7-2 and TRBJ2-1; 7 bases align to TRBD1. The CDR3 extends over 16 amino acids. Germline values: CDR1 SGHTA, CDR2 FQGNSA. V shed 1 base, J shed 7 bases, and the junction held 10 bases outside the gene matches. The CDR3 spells CASSLVRAGGRNEQFF. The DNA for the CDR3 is TGTGCCAGCAGCTTAGTGAGGGCAGGGGGTCGTAATGAGCAGTTCTTC.

The CDR3 here is CASSTGVSGANVLTF. Here the CDR3 DNA reads TGTGCCAGCAGTACAGGCGTTTCTGGGGCCAACGTCCTGACTTTC. The V gene is TRBV6-4, the J gene TRBJ2-6, with TRBD1 as a possible D gene (5 bases). The CDR3 spans 15 residues. CDR1 is MRHNA, CDR2 SNTAGT, per germline. V was trimmed by 5 bases and J by 1 base, leaving 9 bases between them.

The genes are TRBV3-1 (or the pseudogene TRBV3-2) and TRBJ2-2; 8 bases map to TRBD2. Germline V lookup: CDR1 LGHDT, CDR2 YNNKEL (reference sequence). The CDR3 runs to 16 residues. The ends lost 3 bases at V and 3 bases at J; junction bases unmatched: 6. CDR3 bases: TGTGCCAGCAGCCAGGCCCCGGGGGGGGACACCGGGGAGCTGTTTTTT. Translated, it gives CASSQAPGGDTGELFF.

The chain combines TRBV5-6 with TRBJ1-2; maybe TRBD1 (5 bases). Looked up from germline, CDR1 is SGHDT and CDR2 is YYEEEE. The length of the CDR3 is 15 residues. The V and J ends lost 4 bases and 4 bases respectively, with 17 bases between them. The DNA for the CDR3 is TGTGCCAGCAGCCCCAGGCAGGGCCCGGGCTATGGCTACACCTTC. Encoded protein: CASSPRQGPGYGYTF.